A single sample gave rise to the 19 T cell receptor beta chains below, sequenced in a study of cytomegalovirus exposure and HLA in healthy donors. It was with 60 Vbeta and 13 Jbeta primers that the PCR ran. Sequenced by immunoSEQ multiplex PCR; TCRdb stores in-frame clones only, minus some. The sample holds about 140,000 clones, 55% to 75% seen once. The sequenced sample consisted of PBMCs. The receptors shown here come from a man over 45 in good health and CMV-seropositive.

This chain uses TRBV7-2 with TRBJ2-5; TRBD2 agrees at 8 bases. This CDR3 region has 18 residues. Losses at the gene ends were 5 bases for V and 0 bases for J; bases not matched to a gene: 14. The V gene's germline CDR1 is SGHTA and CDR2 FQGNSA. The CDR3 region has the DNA TGTGCCAGCAGCCCCACCCTCGGCGCGGGGGGTTACCAAGAGACCCAGTACTTC. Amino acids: CASSPTLGAGGYQETQYF.

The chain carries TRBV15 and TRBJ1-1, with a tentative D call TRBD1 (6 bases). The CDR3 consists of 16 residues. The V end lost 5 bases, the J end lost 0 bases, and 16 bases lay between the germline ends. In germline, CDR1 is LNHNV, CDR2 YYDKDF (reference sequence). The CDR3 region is CATSGQPGQMNTEAFF. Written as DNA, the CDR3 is TGTGCCACCAGCGGACAACCGGGACAAATGAACACTGAAGCTTTCTTT. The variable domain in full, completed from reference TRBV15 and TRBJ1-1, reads DAMVIQNPRYQVTQFGKPVTLSCSQTLNHNVMYWYQQKSSQAPKLLFHYYDKDFNNEADTPDNFQSRRPNTSFCFLDIRSPGLGDTAMYLCATSGQPGQMNTEAFFGQGTRLTVV.

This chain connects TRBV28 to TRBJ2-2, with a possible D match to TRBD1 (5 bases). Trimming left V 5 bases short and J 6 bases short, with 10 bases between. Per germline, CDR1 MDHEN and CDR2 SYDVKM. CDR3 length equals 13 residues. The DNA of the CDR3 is TGTGCCAGCAGTCTAGGGGTGCCCGGGGAGCTGTTTTTT. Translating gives CASSLGVPGELFF.

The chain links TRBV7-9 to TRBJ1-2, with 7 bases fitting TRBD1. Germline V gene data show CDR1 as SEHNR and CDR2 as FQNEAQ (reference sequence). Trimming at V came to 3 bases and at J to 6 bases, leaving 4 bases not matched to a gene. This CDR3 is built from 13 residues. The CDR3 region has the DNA TGTGCCAGCAGCTTGGGTCAGGGGGATGGCTACACCTTC. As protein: CASSLGQGDGYTF.

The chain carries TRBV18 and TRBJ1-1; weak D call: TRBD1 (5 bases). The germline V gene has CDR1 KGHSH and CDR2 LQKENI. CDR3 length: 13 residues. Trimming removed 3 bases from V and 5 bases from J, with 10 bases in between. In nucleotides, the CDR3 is TGTGCCAGCTCACCCGATACAGGAACTGAAGCTTTCTTT. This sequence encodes CASSPDTGTEAFF.

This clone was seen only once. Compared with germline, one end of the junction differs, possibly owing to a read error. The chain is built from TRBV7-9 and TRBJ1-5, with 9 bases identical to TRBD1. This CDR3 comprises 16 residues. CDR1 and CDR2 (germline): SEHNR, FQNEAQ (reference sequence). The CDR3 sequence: CSSSLGSGQGGQPQHF. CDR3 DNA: TGTTCCAGCAGCTTAGGATCGGGACAGGGAGGTCAGCCCCAGCATTTT.

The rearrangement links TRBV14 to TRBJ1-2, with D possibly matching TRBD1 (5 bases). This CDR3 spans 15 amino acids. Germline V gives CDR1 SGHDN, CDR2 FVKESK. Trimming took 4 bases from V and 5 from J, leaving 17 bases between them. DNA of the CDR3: TGTGCCAGCAGCCCCCAGGGCCGCCGAGGATATGGCTACACCTTC. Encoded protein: CASSPQGRRGYGYTF.

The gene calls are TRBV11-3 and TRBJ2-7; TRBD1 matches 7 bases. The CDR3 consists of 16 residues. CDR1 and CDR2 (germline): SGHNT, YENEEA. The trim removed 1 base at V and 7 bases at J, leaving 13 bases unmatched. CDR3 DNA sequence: TGTGCCAGCAGCTTAGCCCGGGCAGGGGGTTGGCGGGAGCAGTACTTC. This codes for CASSLARAGGWREQYF.

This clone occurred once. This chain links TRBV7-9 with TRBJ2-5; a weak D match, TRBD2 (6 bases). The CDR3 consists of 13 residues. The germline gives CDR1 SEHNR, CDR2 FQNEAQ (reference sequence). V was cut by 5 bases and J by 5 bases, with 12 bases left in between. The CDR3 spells CASSLGGKETQYF. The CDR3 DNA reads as TGTGCCAGCAGCCTGGGGGGAAAGGAGACCCAGTACTTC.

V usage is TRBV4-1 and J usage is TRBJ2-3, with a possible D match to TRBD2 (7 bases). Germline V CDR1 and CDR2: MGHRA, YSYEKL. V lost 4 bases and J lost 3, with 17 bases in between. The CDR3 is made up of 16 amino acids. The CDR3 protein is CASSLSGGGVTDTQYF. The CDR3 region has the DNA TGCGCCAGCAGCCTTTCTGGAGGGGGGGTTACAGATACGCAGTATTTT.

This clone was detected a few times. The CDR3: CSGRTSGEGEQYF. The CDR3 nucleotides read TGCAGCGGCCGGACTAGCGGGGAAGGAGAGCAGTACTTC. The chain couples TRBV29-1 to TRBJ2-5; 12 bases line up with TRBD2. V lost 7 bases and J lost 11; bases outside the gene matches: 11. This CDR3 has 13 amino acids. CDR1 and CDR2 (germline): SQVTM, ANQGSEA.

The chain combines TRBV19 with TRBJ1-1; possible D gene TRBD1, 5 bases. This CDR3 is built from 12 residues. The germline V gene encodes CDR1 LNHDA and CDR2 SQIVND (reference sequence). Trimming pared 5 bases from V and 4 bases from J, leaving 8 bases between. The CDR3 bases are TGTGCCAGTAGTGGCGGGGCCACTGAAGCTTTCTTT. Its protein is CASSGGATEAFF.

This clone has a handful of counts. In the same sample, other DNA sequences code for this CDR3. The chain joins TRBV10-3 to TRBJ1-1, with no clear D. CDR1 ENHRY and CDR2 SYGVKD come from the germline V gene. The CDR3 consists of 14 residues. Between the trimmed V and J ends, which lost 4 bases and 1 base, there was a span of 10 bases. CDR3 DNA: TGTGCCATCAGTGTTGGCGGTCCGAACACTGAAGCTTTCTTT. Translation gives CAISVGGPNTEAFF.

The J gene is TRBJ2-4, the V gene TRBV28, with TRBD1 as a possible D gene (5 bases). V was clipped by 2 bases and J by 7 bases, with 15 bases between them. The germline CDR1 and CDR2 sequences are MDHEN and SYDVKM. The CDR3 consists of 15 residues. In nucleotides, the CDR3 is TGTGCCAGCAGTTTAAGGGGTACAGGTGGCAACATTCAGTACTTC. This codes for CASSLRGTGGNIQYF.

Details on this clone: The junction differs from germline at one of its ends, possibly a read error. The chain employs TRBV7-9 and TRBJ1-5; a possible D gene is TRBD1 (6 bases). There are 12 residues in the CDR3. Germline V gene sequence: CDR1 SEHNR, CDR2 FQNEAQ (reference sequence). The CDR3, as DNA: TGTTCCAGCAGTTCAGGGGTTCAGCCCCAGCATTTT. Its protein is CSSSSGVQPQHF.

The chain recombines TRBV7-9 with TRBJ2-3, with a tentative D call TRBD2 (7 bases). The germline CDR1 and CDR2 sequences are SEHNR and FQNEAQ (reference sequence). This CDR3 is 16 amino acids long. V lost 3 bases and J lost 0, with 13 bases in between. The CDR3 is CASSFWRGPSTDTQYF. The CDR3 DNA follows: TGTGCCAGCAGCTTTTGGCGGGGGCCTAGCACAGATACGCAGTATTTT. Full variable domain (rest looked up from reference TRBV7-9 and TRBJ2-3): DTGVSQNPRHKITKRGQNVTFRCDPISEHNRLYWYRQTLGQGPEFLTYFQNEAQLEKSRLLSDRFSAERPKGSFSTLEIQRTEQGDSAMYLCASSFWRGPSTDTQYFGPGTRLTVL.

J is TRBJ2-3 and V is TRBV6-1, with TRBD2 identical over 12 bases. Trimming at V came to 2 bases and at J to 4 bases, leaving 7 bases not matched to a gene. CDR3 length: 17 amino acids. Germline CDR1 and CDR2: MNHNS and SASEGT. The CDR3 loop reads CASSEYLTSGGADTQYF. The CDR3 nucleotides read TGTGCCAGCAGTGAATATCTGACTAGCGGGGGCGCAGATACGCAGTATTTT.

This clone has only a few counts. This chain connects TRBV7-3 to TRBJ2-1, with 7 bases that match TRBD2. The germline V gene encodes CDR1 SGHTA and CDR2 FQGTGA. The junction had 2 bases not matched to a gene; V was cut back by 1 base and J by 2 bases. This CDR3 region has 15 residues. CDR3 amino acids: CASSLMREPYNEQFF. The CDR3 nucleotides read TGTGCCAGCAGCTTAATGCGGGAGCCCTACAATGAGCAGTTCTTC.

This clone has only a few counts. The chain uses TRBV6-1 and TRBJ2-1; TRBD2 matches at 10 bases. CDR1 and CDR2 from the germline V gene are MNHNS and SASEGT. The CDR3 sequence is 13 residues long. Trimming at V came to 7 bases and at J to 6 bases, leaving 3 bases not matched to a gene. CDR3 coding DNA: TGTGCCAGCAAGGGACTAGCGTTCAATGAGCAGTTCTTC. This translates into CASKGLAFNEQFF.